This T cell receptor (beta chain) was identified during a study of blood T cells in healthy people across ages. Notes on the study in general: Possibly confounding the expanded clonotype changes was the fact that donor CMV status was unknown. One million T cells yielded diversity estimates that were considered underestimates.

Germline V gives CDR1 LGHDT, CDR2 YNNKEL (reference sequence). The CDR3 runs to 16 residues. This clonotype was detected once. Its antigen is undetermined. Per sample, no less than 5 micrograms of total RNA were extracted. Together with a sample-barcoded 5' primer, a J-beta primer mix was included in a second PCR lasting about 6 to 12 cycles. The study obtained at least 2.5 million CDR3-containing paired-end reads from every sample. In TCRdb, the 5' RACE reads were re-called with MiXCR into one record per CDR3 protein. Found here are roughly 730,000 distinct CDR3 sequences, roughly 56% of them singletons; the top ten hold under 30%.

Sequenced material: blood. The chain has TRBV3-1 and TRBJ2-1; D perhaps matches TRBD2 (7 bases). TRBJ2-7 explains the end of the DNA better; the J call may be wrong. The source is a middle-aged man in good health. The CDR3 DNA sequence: TGTGCCAGCAGCCAAAGGGGGGGGAGCTCCTACAATGAGCAGTACTTC. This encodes CASSQRGGSSYNEQYF.